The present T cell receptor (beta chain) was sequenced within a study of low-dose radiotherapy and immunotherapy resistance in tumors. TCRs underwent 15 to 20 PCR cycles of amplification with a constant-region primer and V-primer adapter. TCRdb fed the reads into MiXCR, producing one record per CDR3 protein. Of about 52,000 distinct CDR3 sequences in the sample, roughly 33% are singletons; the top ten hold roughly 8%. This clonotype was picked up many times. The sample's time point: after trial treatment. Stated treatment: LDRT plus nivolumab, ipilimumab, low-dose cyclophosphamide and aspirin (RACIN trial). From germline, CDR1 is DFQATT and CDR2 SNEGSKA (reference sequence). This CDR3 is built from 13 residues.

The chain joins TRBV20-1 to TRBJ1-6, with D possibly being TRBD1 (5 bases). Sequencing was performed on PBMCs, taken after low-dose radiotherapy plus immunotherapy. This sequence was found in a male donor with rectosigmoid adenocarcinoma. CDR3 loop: CGTTSSYNSPLHF. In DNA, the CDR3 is TGCGGGACGACGAGCTCCTATAATTCACCCCTCCACTTT.